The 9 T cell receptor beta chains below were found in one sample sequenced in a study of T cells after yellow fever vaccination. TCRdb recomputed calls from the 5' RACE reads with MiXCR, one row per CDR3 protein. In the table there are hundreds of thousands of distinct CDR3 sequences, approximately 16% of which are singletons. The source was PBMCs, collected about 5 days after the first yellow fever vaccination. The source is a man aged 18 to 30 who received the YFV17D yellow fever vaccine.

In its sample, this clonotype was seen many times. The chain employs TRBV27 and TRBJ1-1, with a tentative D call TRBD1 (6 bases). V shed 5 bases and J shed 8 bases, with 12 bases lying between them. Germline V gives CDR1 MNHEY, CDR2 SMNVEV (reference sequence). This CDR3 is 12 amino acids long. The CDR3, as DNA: TGTGCCAGCAGTCCTGGGGGGGCGGAAGCTTTCTTT. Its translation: CASSPGGAEAFF.

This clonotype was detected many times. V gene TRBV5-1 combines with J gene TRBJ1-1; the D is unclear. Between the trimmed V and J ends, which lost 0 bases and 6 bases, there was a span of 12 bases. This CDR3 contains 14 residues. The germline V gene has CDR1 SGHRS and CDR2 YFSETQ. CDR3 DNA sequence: TGCGCCAGCAGCTTGGCCCTGGGGTCCCCTGAAGCTTTCTTT. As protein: CASSLALGSPEAFF.

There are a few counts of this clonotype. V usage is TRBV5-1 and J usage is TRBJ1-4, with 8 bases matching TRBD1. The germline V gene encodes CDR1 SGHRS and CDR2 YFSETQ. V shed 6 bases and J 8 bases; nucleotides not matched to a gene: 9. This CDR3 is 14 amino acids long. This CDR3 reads CASNTGQGGEKLFF. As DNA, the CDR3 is TGCGCCAGCAACACCGGACAGGGAGGCGAAAAACTGTTTTTT.

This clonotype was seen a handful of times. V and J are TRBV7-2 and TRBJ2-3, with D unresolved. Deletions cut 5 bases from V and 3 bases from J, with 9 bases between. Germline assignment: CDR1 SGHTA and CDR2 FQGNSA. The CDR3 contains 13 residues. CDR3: CASSPGLTDTQYF. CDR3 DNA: TGTGCCAGCAGCCCCGGTTTGACAGATACGCAGTATTTT. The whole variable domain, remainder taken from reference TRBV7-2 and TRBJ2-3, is GAGVSQSPSNKVTEKGKDVELRCDPISGHTALYWYRQSLGQGLEFLIYFQGNSAPDKSGLPSDRFSAERTGGSVSTLTIQRTQQEDSAVYLCASSPGLTDTQYFGPGTRLTVL.

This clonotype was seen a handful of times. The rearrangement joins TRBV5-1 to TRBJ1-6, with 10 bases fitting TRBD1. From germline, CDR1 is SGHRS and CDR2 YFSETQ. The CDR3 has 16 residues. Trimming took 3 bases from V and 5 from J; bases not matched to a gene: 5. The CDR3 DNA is TGCGCCAGCAGCTCCATAGGACAGGGGGATAATTCACCCCTCCACTTT. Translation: CASSSIGQGDNSPLHF.

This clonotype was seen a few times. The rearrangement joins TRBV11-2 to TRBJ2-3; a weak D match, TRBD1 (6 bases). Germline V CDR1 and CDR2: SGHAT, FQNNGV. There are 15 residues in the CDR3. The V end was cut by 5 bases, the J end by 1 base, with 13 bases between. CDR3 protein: CASSRRGEGTDTQYF. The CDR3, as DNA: TGTGCCAGCAGCCGCAGGGGCGAGGGCACAGATACGCAGTATTTT.

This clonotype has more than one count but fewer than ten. The CDR3 spells CASRPSGKSSYNEQFF. The CDR3 coding sequence is TGTGCCAGCAGGCCCTCCGGGAAAAGCTCCTACAATGAGCAGTTCTTC. The chain recombines TRBV7-9 with TRBJ2-1; D perhaps matches TRBD2 (5 bases). Trimming pared 6 bases from V and 0 bases from J, leaving 15 bases between. Germline assignment: CDR1 SEHNR and CDR2 FQNEAQ (reference sequence). The CDR3 totals 16 residues.

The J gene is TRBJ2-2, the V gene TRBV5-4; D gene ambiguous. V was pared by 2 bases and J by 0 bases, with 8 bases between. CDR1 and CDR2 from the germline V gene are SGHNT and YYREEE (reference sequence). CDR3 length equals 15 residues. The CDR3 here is CASSFSAANTGELFF. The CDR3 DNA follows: TGTGCCAGCAGCTTTTCCGCAGCGAACACCGGGGAGCTGTTTTTT.

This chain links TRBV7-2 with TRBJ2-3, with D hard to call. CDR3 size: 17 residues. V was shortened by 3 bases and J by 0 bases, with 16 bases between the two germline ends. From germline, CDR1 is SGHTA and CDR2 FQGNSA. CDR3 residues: CASSFAHRASSTDTQYF. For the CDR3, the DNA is TGTGCCAGCAGCTTCGCGCATCGGGCTTCTAGCACAGATACGCAGTATTTT.